This entry describes one TCR beta chain. Between the trimmed V and J ends, which lost 5 bases and 0 bases, there was a span of 11 bases. Germline loops: CDR1 SGHTA, CDR2 FQGNSA. The CDR3 contains 14 residues. The data derive from a study of Ad26.COV2.S vaccination and SARS-CoV-2 variants. Assay: immunoSEQ multiplex PCR; the TCRdb copy retains only in-frame clones and omits some. The sample has about 400,000 clones, about 88% seen once. Indicated treatment: 15 to 20 received Ad26.COV2.S at low or high dose, single or two shots; 5 received placebo; per-sample allocation not given. At day 63 after the first vaccine or placebo injection, samples were drawn. Spike of the Wuhan-strain SARS-CoV-2 was expressed by an Ad26 vector, which formed the vaccine.

This sequence was found in a person between 18 and 65 years old who received the Ad26.COV2.S COVID-19 vaccine or a placebo. The sample here was peripheral blood, taken in a trial of Ad26.COV2.S vaccine versus placebo. J is TRBJ2-7 and V is TRBV7-2, with a tentative D call TRBD2 (6 bases). DNA for the CDR3: TGTGCCAGCAGCCCCGGGGGAAGCTCCTACGAGCAGTACTTC. Its protein is CASSPGGSSYEQYF.